Listed below are T cell receptor beta chains from one sample, sequenced in a study of CD8 T cells in Susac syndrome. TCRdb itself ran the immunoSEQ multiplex PCR reads through MiXCR, one entry per CDR3 protein. This sample yields about 100,000 distinct CDR3 sequences, of which 95% are seen a single time; 0.3% belongs to the top ten. Sequencing was carried out using CD8+ T cells from PBMCs. Every receptor here comes from a human donor with Susac syndrome. The conserved cysteine and the conserved F or W are not part of the CDR3 here. Clone size is stated in some rows and not others, as once, few, many or a class when expanded.

clone size,J gene,V gene,CDR3 protein
NA,TRBJ1-2,TRBV5-6,ASSLVSGAAGYT
few,TRBJ2-5,TRBV9,ASSVDSGGRETQY
NA,TRBJ2-5,TRBV29-1,SVASGGQGRETQY
once,TRBJ2-1,TRBV9,ASSVGRQQF
NA,TRBJ1-6,TRBV5-1,ASSLGANSPLH
NA,TRBJ2-3,TRBV9,ASSPMGGGSADTQY
NA,TRBJ1-1,TRBV12-3/TRBV12-4,ASGGPLEAF
once,TRBJ1-2,TRBV29-1,SVDEGLGYT
NA,TRBJ2-2,TRBV29-1,SVGTGDGELF
NA,TRBJ2-1,TRBV7-2,ASTNQGEQF
NA,TRBJ1-5,TRBV4-1,ASSQDGHGNQPQH
NA,TRBJ1-5,TRBV20-1,SAQVRMGNQPQH
NA,TRBJ1-1,TRBV11-2,ASSSTQGMNTEAF
NA,TRBJ2-3,TRBV12-3/TRBV12-4,ASMSTDTQY
NA,TRBJ2-5,TRBV25-1,ASSWGEGTQY
NA,TRBJ1-1,TRBV6-6,ASSSGSAGTEAF
once,TRBJ2-2,TRBV9,ASSAGRRSTGELF
NA,TRBJ2-7,TRBV20-1,SARQDEQY
NA,TRBJ2-7,TRBV7-9,ASSKRDYEQY
once,TRBJ2-5,TRBV24-1,ATSTSYQETQY
NA,TRBJ1-2,TRBV9,ASSVVDVGGESYT
NA,TRBJ2-7,TRBV29-1,SVDSGTGTYEQY
NA,TRBJ2-6,TRBV2,ASSGHKSSGANVLT
NA,TRBJ1-2,TRBV12-3/TRBV12-4,ASSPVGLNYGYT
NA,TRBJ2-3,TRBV7-3,ASSLSGWGEGTDTQY
NA,TRBJ2-7,TRBV7-2,ATGRGAVWEQY
NA,TRBJ2-2,TRBV5-6,ASSLSGGMVTGELF
NA,TRBJ1-4,TRBV7-9,ASSLRGQGAQKLF
NA,TRBJ2-5,TRBV7-9,ASSLATGVRETQY
NA,TRBJ2-1,TRBV29-1,SVRYTSGGAVEQF
NA,TRBJ1-2,TRBV27,ASSLTSNYGYT
once,TRBJ2-7,TRBV29-1,SVEDMTSYEQY
NA,TRBJ2-3,TRBV3-1,ASSQRNRGRPTDTQY
NA,TRBJ2-3,TRBV20-1,SARDPRGQFDTQY
NA,TRBJ2-5,TRBV11-3,ASSFGVEETQY
NA,TRBJ2-5,TRBV29-1,SVGGTPQETQY
NA,TRBJ1-5,TRBV20-1,SAPPGASGQPQH
NA,TRBJ2-7,TRBV4-1,ASSKRQGRDEQY
NA,TRBJ2-1,TRBV29-1,SVHSAGGRNEQF
NA,TRBJ2-2,TRBV5-1,ASSLTAGELF
NA,TRBJ2-3,TRBV3-1,ASSQDPRGASTDTQY
NA,TRBJ2-1,TRBV7-6,ASSFLGSEQF
NA,TRBJ2-3,TRBV15,ATSRVRGTDTQY
NA,TRBJ1-2,TRBV25-1,ASSDSGEEGNYGYT
NA,TRBJ2-1,TRBV7-7,ASSSDFGGQF
NA,TRBJ2-1,TRBV7-9,ASSSEGPNEQF
NA,TRBJ2-3,TRBV7-6,ASSFLVPPDTQY